The 8 T cell receptor beta chains reported below all come from one sample, sequenced in a study of blood T cell repertoires in COVID-19. Some clones are missing from TCRdb's copy, which holds only in-frame ones; the method was immunoSEQ multiplex PCR. The table lists over 600,000 clones, around 89% of them singletons, with around 0.3% in the top ten. The sample was peripheral blood. The origin of the receptors is a woman aged 18-29 years with acute or convalescent COVID-19.

This clone is a singleton in its sample. This rearrangement joins TRBV4-1 to TRBJ1-6; 9 bases line up with TRBD1. The CDR3 loop spans 16 amino acids. The junction had 3 bases not matched to a gene; V was cut back by 3 bases and J by 3 bases. CDR1 is MGHRA, CDR2 YSYEKL, per germline. The CDR3 sequence is CASSQMGQGYNSPLHF. The CDR3 region has the DNA TGCGCCAGCAGCCAGATGGGACAGGGCTATAATTCACCCCTCCACTTT.

V is TRBV9 and J is TRBJ1-2, with 8 bases aligning to TRBD1. CDR1 is SGDLS and CDR2 is YYNGEE in the germline V gene. V lost 3 bases to trimming and J lost 8 bases; unmatched junction nucleotides: 15. The CDR3 extends over 16 amino acids. CDR3 protein: CASSAEIRDRPYGYTF. The CDR3 nucleotides read TGTGCCAGCAGCGCCGAAATCCGGGACAGGCCTTACGGCTACACCTTC. Full variable domain (remainder filled in from reference TRBV9 and TRBJ1-2): DSGVTQTPKHLITATGQRVTLRCSPRSGDLSVYWYQQSLDQGLQFLIQYYNGEERAKGNILERFSAQQFPDLHSELNLSSLELGDSALYFCASSAEIRDRPYGYTFGSGTRLTVV.

This clone was seen more than once but under ten times. The chain has TRBV25-1 and TRBJ1-1; D call uncertain. Trimming stripped 0 bases from V and 11 bases from J, with 7 bases between. Germline CDR1 MGHDK, CDR2 SYGVNS. The CDR3 extends over 11 amino acids. The CDR3 region has the DNA TGTGCCAGCAGTGAATATAGAGAGGCTTTCTTT. It specifies CASSEYREAFF.

The chain recombines TRBV7-9 with TRBJ2-5; the D gene is possibly TRBD1 (6 bases). From germline, CDR1 is SEHNR and CDR2 FQNEAQ (reference sequence). V was pared by 5 bases and J by 7 bases, with 29 bases between. This CDR3 region has 18 residues. The CDR3 region is CASSDYRVFSLKKGTQYF. The CDR3 coding sequence is TGTGCCAGCAGCGACTACAGGGTTTTCAGTCTAAAGAAAGGGACCCAGTACTTC.

This clone occurred a few times. The chain recombines TRBV5-8 with TRBJ2-7; TRBD1 might be the D (5 bases). The V end was cut by 3 bases, the J end by 7 bases, with 17 bases between. The CDR3 extends over 14 amino acids. CDR1 is SGHTS, CDR2 YDEGEE, per germline. CDR3 region: CASSSLSRGSEQYF. The CDR3 DNA reads as TGTGCCAGCAGCTCCCTTTCTAGGGGTTCTGAGCAGTACTTC. Drawing the rest from reference TRBV5-8 and TRBJ2-7, the complete variable domain is EAGVTQSPTHLIKTRGQQATLRCSPISGHTSVYWYQQALGLGLQFLLWYDEGEERNRGNFPPRFSGRQFPNYSSELNVNALELEDSALYLCASSSLSRGSEQYFGPGTRLTVT.

The chain links TRBV29-1 to TRBJ1-2, with 7 bases lining up with TRBD1. CDR1 SQVTM and CDR2 ANQGSEA come from the germline V gene. The CDR3 length is 13 residues. Unmatched junction bases numbered 3, after V lost 1 base and J lost 4 bases. Here the CDR3 DNA reads TGCAGCGTTGAAGCTAACAGGGGCTATGGCTACACCTTC. It encodes CSVEANRGYGYTF.

This clone was seen a handful of times. Other DNA sequences in the same sample also yield this CDR3. The chain has TRBV7-9 and TRBJ1-4, with 7 bases lining up with TRBD1. The trim removed 5 bases at V and 2 bases at J, leaving 5 bases unmatched. The germline V gene has CDR1 SEHNR and CDR2 FQNEAQ (reference sequence). There are 15 residues in the CDR3. CDR3 sequence reads: CASSLDRATNEKLFF. In nucleotides, the CDR3 is TGTGCCAGCAGCCTAGACAGGGCGACTAATGAAAAACTGTTTTTT.

The genes are TRBV7-9 and TRBJ1-1, with 8 bases fitting TRBD1. The V and J ends lost 4 bases and 6 bases, in that order; junction bases with no gene match: 4. The CDR3 runs to 13 residues. In germline, CDR1 is SEHNR, CDR2 FQNEAQ (reference sequence). Here the CDR3 reads CASSSLQGAEAFF. The DNA of the CDR3 is TGTGCCAGCAGCTCCCTACAGGGGGCTGAAGCTTTCTTT.